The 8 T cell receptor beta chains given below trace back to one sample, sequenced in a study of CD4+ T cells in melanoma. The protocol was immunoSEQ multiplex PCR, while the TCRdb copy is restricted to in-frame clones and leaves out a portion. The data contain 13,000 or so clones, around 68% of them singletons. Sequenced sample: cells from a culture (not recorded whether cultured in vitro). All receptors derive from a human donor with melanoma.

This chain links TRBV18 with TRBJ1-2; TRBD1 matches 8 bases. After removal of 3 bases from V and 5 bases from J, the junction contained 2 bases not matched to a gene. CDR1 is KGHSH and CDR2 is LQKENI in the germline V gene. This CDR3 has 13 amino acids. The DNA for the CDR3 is TGTGCCAGCTCACCGGGACAGGATTATGGCTACACCTTC. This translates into CASSPGQDYGYTF.

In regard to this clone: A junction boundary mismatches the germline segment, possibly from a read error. CDR3 sequence (DNA): TGTACCAGCAGCCCGTCGGACCCATACCACTCTGGAAACACCATATATTTT. It translates to CTSSPSDPYHSGNTIYF. The gene calls are TRBV13 and TRBJ1-3, with D unclear. CDR1 is PRHDT, CDR2 FYEKMQ, per germline (reference sequence). There are 17 residues in the CDR3.

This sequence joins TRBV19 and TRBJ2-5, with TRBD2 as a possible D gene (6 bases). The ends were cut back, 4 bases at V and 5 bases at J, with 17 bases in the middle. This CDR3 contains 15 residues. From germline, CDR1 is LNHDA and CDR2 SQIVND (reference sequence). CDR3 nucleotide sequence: TGTGCCAGTAGTAAGGGCCTTGGAGGGAGGGAGACCCAGTACTTC. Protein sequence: CASSKGLGGRETQYF.

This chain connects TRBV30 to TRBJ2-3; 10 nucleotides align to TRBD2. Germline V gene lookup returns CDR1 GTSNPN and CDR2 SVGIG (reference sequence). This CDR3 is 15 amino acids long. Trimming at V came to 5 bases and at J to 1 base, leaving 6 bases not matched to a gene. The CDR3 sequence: CAWDHGTSGTDTQYF. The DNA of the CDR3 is TGTGCCTGGGACCACGGGACTAGCGGCACAGATACGCAGTATTTT.

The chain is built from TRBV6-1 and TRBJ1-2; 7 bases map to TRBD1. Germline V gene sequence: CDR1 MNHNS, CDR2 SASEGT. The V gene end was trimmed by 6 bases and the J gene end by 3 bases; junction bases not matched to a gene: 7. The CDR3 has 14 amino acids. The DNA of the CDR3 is TGTGCCAGCAGGGACCACAGGGGTGACTATGGCTACACCTTC. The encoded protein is CASRDHRGDYGYTF.

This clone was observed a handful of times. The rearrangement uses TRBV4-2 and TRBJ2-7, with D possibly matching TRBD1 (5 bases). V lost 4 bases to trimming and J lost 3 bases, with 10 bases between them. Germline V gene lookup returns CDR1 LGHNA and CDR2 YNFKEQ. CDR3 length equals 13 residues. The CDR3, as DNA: TGTGCCAGCAGCCCCGGACAATTCTACGAGCAGTACTTC. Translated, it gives CASSPGQFYEQYF.

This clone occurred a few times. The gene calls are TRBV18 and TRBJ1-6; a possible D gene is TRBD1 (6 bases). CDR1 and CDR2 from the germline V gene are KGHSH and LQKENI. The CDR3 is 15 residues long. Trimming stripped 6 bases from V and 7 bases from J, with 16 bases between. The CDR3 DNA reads TGTGCCAGCTCCTGGGGTCAGGGACAAAATTCACCCCTCCACTTT. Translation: CASSWGQGQNSPLHF.

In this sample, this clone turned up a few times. The CDR3 DNA is TGCGCCAGCAGCTTGGCTGCTGAGACGGGCTACACCTTC. It codes for CASSLAAETGYTF. The rearrangement links TRBV5-1 to TRBJ1-2; D call uncertain. The CDR3 consists of 13 residues. The V end was cut by 0 bases, the J end by 8 bases, with 11 bases between. The germline gives CDR1 SGHRS, CDR2 YFSETQ.